Below are 15 T cell receptor beta chains sequenced from a single sample in a study of response to subunit inactivated influenza vaccine. TCRdb redid the calling of the RT-PCR reads with MiXCR, one entry per CDR3 protein. The data show some 640,000 distinct CDR3 sequences, about 15% seen once. Source: PBMCs from blood, taken 14 to 15 days before vaccination. The source is a middle-aged man who received an inactivated influenza vaccine.

At least ten counts were recorded for this clonotype. CDR3 sequence reads: CASSFRTGGYEQYF. CDR3 DNA sequence: TGCGCCAGCAGCTTTAGGACAGGGGGCTACGAGCAGTACTTC. V usage is TRBV5-1 and J usage is TRBJ2-7; 10 bases are shared with TRBD1. Germline V CDR1 and CDR2: SGHRS, YFSETQ. The CDR3 extends over 14 amino acids. The V segment lost 2 bases and the J segment 3 bases; nucleotides outside the gene matches: 2.

This clonotype was observed a few times. This chain connects TRBV28 to TRBJ1-5; D remains ambiguous. Trimming stripped 2 bases from V and 2 bases from J, with 4 bases between. CDR1 is MDHEN and CDR2 is SYDVKM in the germline V gene. The CDR3 length is 13 residues. CDR3 sequence: CASSLKRNQPQHF. The CDR3 DNA sequence: TGTGCCAGCAGTTTAAAGCGCAATCAGCCCCAGCATTTT.

This clonotype showed up just once. The CDR3 reads CASSYPREWVETQYF. Here the CDR3 DNA reads TGTGCCAGCAGCTACCCCCGAGAGTGGGTGGAGACCCAGTACTTC. J is TRBJ2-5 and V is TRBV5-5; D unclear. From germline, CDR1 is SGHKS and CDR2 YYEKEE (reference sequence). Trimming pared 3 bases from V and 5 bases from J, leaving 17 bases between. The CDR3 totals 15 residues.

The rearrangement uses TRBV5-4 and TRBJ2-2; 11 bases map to TRBD2. This CDR3 is 18 amino acids long. Germline CDR1 reads SGHNT; CDR2 reads YYREEE (reference sequence). The junction had 7 bases not matched to a gene; V was cut back by 0 bases and J by 3 bases. This chain's CDR3 is CASSLGVAGGSDTGELFF. CDR3 bases: TGTGCCAGCAGCTTGGGCGTAGCGGGGGGGTCGGACACCGGGGAGCTGTTTTTT. Full variable domain (rest looked up from reference TRBV5-4 and TRBJ2-2): ETGVTQSPTHLIKTRGQQVTLRCSSQSGHNTVSWYQQALGQGPQFIFQYYREEENGRGNFPPRFSGLQFPNYSSELNVNALELDDSALYLCASSLGVAGGSDTGELFFGEGSRLTVL.

This chain's CDR3 is CSARDSGTGGSAETQYF. CDR3 nucleotide sequence: TGCAGTGCTAGAGATTCCGGGACAGGGGGCTCCGCGGAGACCCAGTACTTC. This chain uses TRBV20-1 with TRBJ2-5, with TRBD1 identical over 12 bases. Germline V lookup: CDR1 DFQATT, CDR2 SNEGSKA (reference sequence). The CDR3 covers 17 residues. Germline trimming cut 0 bases from V and 5 bases from J; bases unmatched to any gene: 10.

This sequence joins TRBV6-5 and TRBJ2-1; tentatively, D is TRBD2 (6 bases). CDR1 is MNHEY and CDR2 is SVGAGI in the germline V gene. The CDR3 is 16 amino acids. V was pared by 5 bases and J by 6 bases, with 20 bases between. Here the CDR3 reads CASSHGTALAFNEQFF. The CDR3 DNA sequence: TGTGCCAGCAGTCACGGGACCGCACTAGCCTTCAATGAGCAGTTCTTC.

This clonotype was observed a handful of times. The chain employs TRBV27 and TRBJ1-1, with 10 bases fitting TRBD1. This CDR3 contains 15 residues. Germline trimming cut 7 bases from V and 6 bases from J; bases unmatched to any gene: 11. Germline CDR1 is MNHEY and CDR2 is SMNVEV (reference sequence). Here the CDR3 reads CASTGRQGARPEAFF. In DNA, the CDR3 is TGTGCCAGCACTGGGAGACAGGGGGCGCGTCCTGAAGCTTTCTTT.

In its sample, this clonotype was seen a few times. The gene calls are TRBV2 and TRBJ1-6; D may be TRBD1 (5 bases). The germline CDR1 and CDR2 sequences are SNHLY and FYNNEI. Trimming took 7 bases from V and 9 from J, leaving 13 bases between them. The CDR3 extends over 13 amino acids. The CDR3 protein is CASTAGWVSPLHF. The DNA for the CDR3 is TGTGCCAGCACCGCAGGGTGGGTTTCACCCCTCCACTTT.

This clonotype was counted ten times or more. This chain connects TRBV7-8 to TRBJ2-3; perhaps TRBD1 as D (6 bases). CDR3 size: 14 residues. Germline V gene data show CDR1 as SGHVS and CDR2 as FQNEAQ. Trimming removed 9 bases from V and 0 bases from J, with 13 bases in between. The CDR3 is CASSTGSSTDTQYF. DNA for the CDR3: TGTGCCAGTTCGACAGGTTCTAGCACAGATACGCAGTATTTT.

The V and J genes are TRBV5-1 and TRBJ2-7, with TRBD1 matching over 7 bases. Germline V gives CDR1 SGHRS, CDR2 YFSETQ. This CDR3 has 14 amino acids. V lost 5 bases and J lost 4; bases outside the gene matches: 9. CDR3 bases: TGCGCCAGCAGTTTCGCAGGGGGTAGGTACGAGCAGTACTTC. It codes for CASSFAGGRYEQYF.

At least ten counts were recorded for this clonotype. The genes are TRBV5-6 and TRBJ2-2; 8 positions match TRBD1. This CDR3 contains 15 residues. CDR1 is SGHDT, CDR2 YYEEEE, per germline. V was pared by 4 bases and J by 5 bases, with 7 bases of the junction left unmatched. The DNA for the CDR3 is TGTGCCAGCAGCCCGAGGACAGGGCGGACCGGGGAGCTGTTTTTT. It codes for CASSPRTGRTGELFF.

This clonotype was seen ten or more times. The V call is TRBV12-3 or TRBV12-4, the J call TRBJ2-3; D ambiguous. The CDR3 extends over 15 amino acids. The V and J ends lost 5 bases and 1 base respectively, with 13 bases between them. Here the CDR3 DNA reads TGTGCCAGCAGTACTACGCGATCAGGCACAGATACGCAGTATTTT. Encoded protein: CASSTTRSGTDTQYF.

V usage is TRBV20-1 and J usage is TRBJ2-1; 8 bases align to TRBD1. The J segment lost 8 bases and the V segment lost 5 bases, leaving 8 bases of the junction unmatched. The germline V gene encodes CDR1 DFQATT and CDR2 SNEGSKA (reference sequence). This CDR3 is 13 amino acids long. The CDR3 reads CSAGTGGWDEQFF. As DNA, the CDR3 is TGCAGTGCTGGGACAGGAGGGTGGGATGAGCAGTTCTTC.

This clonotype was seen more than once but under ten times. The chain employs TRBV7-8 and TRBJ2-5, with TRBD2 matching 8 bases. The CDR3 has 14 residues. Germline trimming cut 5 bases from V and 5 bases from J; bases unmatched to any gene: 7. Looked up from germline, CDR1 is SGHVS and CDR2 is FQNEAQ. The CDR3 sequence is CASSQEAGVETQYF. As DNA, the CDR3 is TGTGCCAGCAGCCAGGAAGCGGGAGTCGAGACCCAGTACTTC. The full variable domain, in which reference TRBV7-8 and TRBJ2-5 provide the parts outside the CDR3, is GAGVSQSPRYKVAKRGQDVALRCDPISGHVSLFWYQQALGQGPEFLTYFQNEAQLDKSGLPSDRFFAERPEGSVSTLKIQRTQQEDSAVYLCASSQEAGVETQYFGPGTRLLVL.

A note on this clonotype: The junction differs from germline at one of its ends, possibly a read error. The chain employs TRBV5-6 and TRBJ2-1, with D perhaps matching TRBD2 (6 bases). Looked up from germline, CDR1 is SGHDT and CDR2 is YYEEEE. CDR3 size: 15 residues. The CDR3 reads CASSFGGSSNNEQFF. The CDR3 DNA sequence: TGTGCCAGCAGCTTTGGAGGGAGCTCCAACAATGAGCAGTTCTTC.